This paragraph reports one T cell receptor (beta chain). Trimming cost V 3 bases and J 1 base, with 12 bases left between them. The CDR3 contains 15 residues. Germline V gene lookup returns CDR1 SNHLY and CDR2 FYNNEI. Time point denoted: cycle 4 day 1 (C4D1), after more than 5 weeks of nivolumab. In every patient, relapse followed autologous stem cell transplantation, while exposure to brentuximab vedotin differed. Sequenced by immunoSEQ multiplex PCR; TCRdb stores in-frame clones only, minus some. This sample yields 31,000 or so clones, of which about 70% are seen a single time; approximately 4% belongs to the top ten. The data belong to a study of PD-1 blockade in classical Hodgkin lymphoma.

Sample: peripheral blood mononuclear cells (PBMCs), taken before the fourth cycle of nivolumab. This chain links TRBV2 with TRBJ1-1, with unresolved D. This TCR came from a human donor with classical Hodgkin lymphoma. The CDR3 loop is CASSEFKGANTEAFF. Written as DNA, the CDR3 is TGTGCCAGCAGTGAGTTTAAAGGAGCGAACACTGAAGCTTTCTTT.